The clone carrying this T cell receptor (beta chain) was seen repeatedly, ten times or more. Sequencing ends 3 residues short of the CDR3 end; the germline J gene provides the rest. The entry originates in a study of T cell clonality in common variable immunodeficiency. Assay used: immunoSEQ multiplex PCR; TCRdb lists only in-frame clones, some missing. The sample holds 35,000 to 55,000 clones, and no clone turns up only once. The CDR3 has 15 residues. J lost 8 bases, V lost 3 bases, and 5 bases had no gene match. Germline V gene lookup returns CDR1 SGHKS and CDR2 YYEKEE (reference sequence). The sequenced sample consisted of peripheral blood mononuclear cells. This chain connects TRBV5-5 to TRBJ1-6; 10 bases map to TRBD1. The origin of this receptor is a person between 18 and 70 years old in good health. The part of the CDR3 DNA that was read is TGTGCCAGCAGCTACGCCGGGACAGGGGATTCACCC. It is translated as CASSYAGTGDSP. The CDR3 in its entirety is CASSYAGTGDSPLHF.